A selection of T cell receptor beta chains follows, all from one sample in a study of blood T cell repertoires in COVID-19. Using immunoSEQ multiplex PCR, the repertoire was profiled, and TCRdb retains in-frame clones only, with some absent. Of roughly 220,000 clones in the sample, roughly nine tenths were seen once. Sequenced material: PBMCs or T cells enriched from blood (not recorded which). The source is a woman between 18 and 29 years old in a cohort exposed to, infected with or recovered from COVID-19 (not recorded which). Both conserved end residues are trimmed from each CDR3.

V | CDR3
TRBV3-1/TRBV3-2 | ASSQGLAGYEQY
TRBV2 | ASSEGTGIEKLF
TRBV5-1 | ASSGGERTGELF
TRBV7-9 | ASRRTGTSGYEQY
TRBV5-1 | ASSLALADDEQF
TRBV6-4 | ASSEGFSGSTDTQY
TRBV12-3/TRBV12-4 | ASSLTGVDGYT
TRBV19 | ASSRLAGGLYNEQF
TRBV19 | ASSNVEGEKLF
TRBV11-3 | ASSPRLAHTDTQY
TRBV19 | ASSRSRNQPQH
TRBV11-3 | ASSHGGQGAYNEQF
TRBV7-9 | ASSPGTGVEQY
TRBV6-5 | ASSSESGFNTEAF
TRBV14 | ASSRFRDIYSEENTEAF
TRBV4-1 | ASSFRDRAPGLAGNEQF
TRBV7-2 | ASILSGEETQY
TRBV6-5 | ASRAGPGQPYEQY
TRBV27 | ASSSPQFTSGAYNEQF
TRBV6-5 | ASRRPGGAYNEQF
TRBV28 | ASSSGGRIDTQY
TRBV29-1 | SVVRTGTSWGGYEQY
TRBV5-8 | ASSLAAGGEGEKLF
TRBV7-2 | ASRSPGISGNTIY
TRBV18 | ASSPGVGRNYGYT
TRBV5-1 | ASSLGSSGRAYNEQF
TRBV5-6 | ASSEVQGNIQY
TRBV11-3 | ASSLDQVRDRTYEQY
TRBV5-4 | ASSPPKAGDTDTQY
TRBV9 | ASSGTEYTEAF
TRBV27 | AVGTGNSPLH
TRBV14 | ASSPGTSGSLYNEQF
TRBV6-5 | ASSKGLYYEQY
TRBV7-9 | ASSPQWAYEQY
TRBV9 | ASSVGFDKTYEQY
TRBV2 | ASSGGPIQPQH
TRBV9 | ASSVDQGGYGYT
TRBV24-1 | ATKGGTGGELF
TRBV30 | AWSRQGNTEAF
TRBV2 | ASSETHGYEQY
TRBV4-2 | ASSQEGAGGGYGYT